This is a list of T cell receptor beta chains from one sample in a study of cytomegalovirus exposure and HLA in healthy donors. Using immunoSEQ multiplex PCR, the repertoire was profiled, and TCRdb retains in-frame clones only, with some absent. The sample has 100,000 to 150,000 clones; the top ten hold 0.9% to 1.2%. The sample was PBMCs. These receptor sequences come from a man younger than 35 in good health and CMV-seronegative. Each CDR3 is given with its conserved first and last residue. The D gene is left open where the match is weak.

cdr3_length d_call j_call v_call cdr3_aa cdr3_nt
13 . TRBJ2-5 TRBV10-3 CAISRTEDETQYF TGTGCCATCAGCAGGACAGAGGACGAGACCCAGTACTTC
14 . TRBJ2-5 TRBV5-4 CASSDPSVQETQYF TGTGCCAGCAGCGACCCGAGCGTCCAAGAGACCCAGTACTTC
15 . TRBJ1-5 TRBV6-1 CASREGLHSNQPQHF TGTGCCAGCAGGGAAGGACTGCATAGCAATCAGCCCCAGCATTTT
15 TRBD1 TRBJ2-2 TRBV2 CASSGYRGPPGELFF TGTGCCAGCAGTGGGTATAGGGGGCCCCCCGGGGAGCTGTTTTTT
15 TRBD1 TRBJ2-1 TRBV6-1 CASSEEAGGYNEQFF TGTGCCAGCAGTGAGGAGGCAGGGGGCTACAATGAGCAGTTCTTC
15 TRBD1 TRBJ2-1 TRBV29-1 CSADRGPHSYNEQFF TGCAGCGCCGACAGGGGGCCCCACTCCTACAATGAGCAGTTCTTC
12 . TRBJ2-4 TRBV28 CASGVAKNIQYF TGTGCCAGCGGAGTAGCCAAAAACATTCAGTACTTC
14 . TRBJ1-2 TRBV5-1 CASSVDRGNYGYTF TGCGCCAGCAGCGTGGACAGAGGGAACTATGGCTACACCTTC
14 . TRBJ2-7 TRBV2 CASSGTRDNYEQYF TGTGCCAGCAGTGGGACCCGGGACAACTACGAGCAGTACTTC
12 . TRBJ2-7 TRBV11-2 CASKGRTYEQYF TGTGCCAGCAAGGGGCGGACCTACGAGCAGTACTTC
14 TRBD2 TRBJ2-5 TRBV14 CASSPSGGYGTQYF TGTGCCAGCAGCCCTAGCGGGGGGTATGGGACCCAGTACTTC
15 TRBD2 TRBJ2-1 TRBV6-1 CASSELAGGDNEQFF TGTGCCAGCAGTGAACTAGCGGGAGGCGACAATGAGCAGTTCTTC
15 TRBD1 TRBJ2-2 TRBV18 CASSPGDSRTGELFF TGTGCCAGCTCACCGGGGGACAGCCGCACCGGGGAGCTGTTTTTT
14 TRBD1 TRBJ2-7 TRBV5-5 CASSTTGGTYEQYF TGTGCCAGCAGCACGACAGGGGGGACCTACGAGCAGTACTTC
19 TRBD1 TRBJ1-5 TRBV5-6 CASRRRTGARVKGDQPQHF TGTGCCAGCAGACGACGGACAGGGGCGCGGGTTAAAGGGGATCAGCCCCAGCATTTT
14 TRBD1 TRBJ2-4 TRBV18 CASSEDRDPGIQYF TGTGCCAGCTCGGAGGACAGGGATCCGGGCATTCAGTACTTC
17 . TRBJ2-6 TRBV12-5 CASGPGQTSSGANVLTF TGTGCTAGTGGCCCCGGACAGACAAGCTCTGGGGCCAACGTCCTGACTTTC
15 TRBD1 TRBJ2-1 TRBV6-1 CASSELRGLYNEQFF TGTGCCAGCAGTGAACTGAGGGGGCTTTACAATGAGCAGTTCTTC
14 TRBD1 TRBJ1-2 TRBV5-1 CASSNMTGTYGYTF TGCGCCAGCAGCAACATGACAGGGACCTATGGCTACACCTTC
11 . TRBJ1-4 TRBV29-1 CSVGTGEKLFF TGCAGCGTTGGAACAGGGGAAAAACTGTTTTTT
16 . TRBJ2-1 TRBV5-1 CASSLASVHSYNEQFF TGCGCCAGCAGCTTGGCTAGCGTGCACTCCTACAATGAGCAGTTCTTC
15 . TRBJ1-3 TRBV7-9 CASSLGGLAGNTIYF TGTGCCAGCAGCTTAGGCGGACTGGCTGGAAACACCATATATTTT
17 . TRBJ1-4 TRBV30 CAWSSKPRGWTNEKLFF TGTGCCTGGAGTTCTAAACCCAGGGGCTGGACTAATGAAAAACTGTTTTTT
14 TRBD2 TRBJ2-7 TRBV28 CATVLAGGGYEQYF TGTGCCACCGTCTTAGCGGGAGGGGGCTACGAGCAGTACTTC
13 . TRBJ1-6 TRBV18 CASSPHTDSPLHF TGTGCCAGCTCACCCCACACAGATTCACCCCTCCACTTT
16 . TRBJ2-2 TRBV5-1 CASSLFPRENTGELFF TGCGCCAGCAGCTTGTTCCCCAGGGAGAACACCGGGGAGCTGTTTTTT
15 . TRBJ1-1 TRBV5-5 CASSYNVGLNTEAFF TGTGCCAGCAGCTATAATGTGGGGCTGAACACTGAAGCTTTCTTT
15 . TRBJ1-4 TRBV19 CASSIYRPTNEKLFF TGTGCCAGTAGTATTTACAGACCAACTAATGAAAAACTGTTTTTT
18 TRBD2 TRBJ2-2 TRBV2 CASSEPLAGGLNTGELFF TGTGCCAGCAGTGAACCCTTAGCGGGAGGCCTGAACACCGGGGAGCTGTTTTTT
13 TRBD1 TRBJ1-1 TRBV30 CAWGGQVNTEAFF TGTGCCTGGGGTGGACAGGTGAACACTGAAGCTTTCTTT
12 . TRBJ1-1 TRBV2 CASIITQGGAFF TGTGCCAGCATTATTACGCAGGGCGGAGCTTTCTTT
16 . TRBJ2-5 TRBV5-1 CASSLVLIRAQETQYF TGCGCCAGCAGCTTGGTCCTGATTAGAGCCCAAGAGACCCAGTACTTC
12 . TRBJ1-5 TRBV29-1 CSVLFGNQPQHF TGCAGCGTTCTTTTCGGCAATCAGCCCCAGCATTTT
14 . TRBJ1-4 TRBV18 CASSPPELREKLFF TGTGCCAGCTCACCACCGGAGTTGCGGGAAAAACTGTTTTTT
15 . TRBJ1-5 TRBV11-2 CASSLVGGAQQPQHF TGTGCCAGCAGCTTAGTAGGGGGTGCGCAGCAGCCCCAGCATTTT
15 . TRBJ1-5 TRBV9 CASSPSIGSNQPQHF TGTGCCAGCAGCCCTAGTATCGGGAGCAATCAGCCCCAGCATTTT
11 TRBD1 TRBJ1-2 TRBV5-6 CASSVRDRRFF TGTGCCAGCAGCGTCCGGGACAGGCGATTCTTC
14 . TRBJ2-7 TRBV5-6 CASSFGTLTYEQYF TGTGCCAGCAGCTTCGGGACACTGACCTACGAGCAGTACTTC
14 . TRBJ2-5 TRBV14 CASTRTAGGETQYF TGTGCCAGCACCCGGACAGCCGGCGGAGAGACCCAGTACTTC
15 . TRBJ1-5 TRBV7-9 CASSLADTAHQPQHF TGTGCCAGCAGCTTAGCTGACACTGCACATCAGCCCCAGCATTTT
12 . TRBJ1-4 TRBV6-1 CASSEENPGLIF TGTGCCAGCAGTGAAGAAAACCCAGGATTAATATTT
15 . TRBJ2-7 TRBV28 CASTFTGFGAYEQYF TGTGCCAGCACCTTCACGGGGTTTGGGGCCTACGAGCAGTACTTC
15 TRBD2 TRBJ2-7 TRBV30 CAWSVLGGVLHEQYF TGTGCCTGGAGTGTACTGGGGGGGGTCCTCCACGAGCAGTACTTC
16 TRBD2 TRBJ2-7 TRBV7-9 CASSLNPSGRTYEQYF TGTGCCAGCAGCTTAAACCCTAGCGGGAGGACCTACGAGCAGTACTTC
11 . TRBJ2-7 TRBV28 CASRDMAEQYF TGTGCCAGCAGGGACATGGCGGAGCAGTACTTC
15 TRBD1 TRBJ1-4 TRBV9 CASSVEGTGNEKLFF TGTGCCAGCAGCGTAGAGGGGACAGGGAATGAAAAACTGTTTTTT
13 . TRBJ1-1 TRBV29-1 CSVELGGNTEAFF TGCAGCGTTGAACTCGGGGGGAACACTGAAGCTTTCTTT
19 TRBD1 TRBJ2-6 TRBV9 CASSVATSDRASGANVLTF TGTGCCAGCAGCGTAGCTACTTCGGACAGGGCATCTGGGGCCAACGTCCTGACTTTC
15 . TRBJ1-2 TRBV10-3 CAISVEFGAGKGYTF TGTGCCATCAGTGTTGAATTTGGTGCCGGGAAGGGCTACACCTTC
17 . TRBJ2-7 TRBV21-1 CASSKGRGTGGSYEQYF TGTGCCAGCAGCAAAGGGAGGGGGACAGGGGGTTCCTACGAGCAGTACTTC
15 . TRBJ1-1 TRBV4-1 CASSVTGPVNTEAFF TGCGCCAGCAGCGTCACAGGGCCAGTGAACACTGAAGCTTTCTTT
14 . TRBJ1-2 TRBV6-1 CASSGGGPNYGYTF TGTGCCAGCAGCGGTGGCGGTCCTAACTATGGCTACACCTTC
14 . TRBJ1-5 TRBV18 CASSPGTRDQPQHF TGTGCCAGCTCCCCTGGGACTCGGGATCAGCCCCAGCATTTT
14 TRBD1 TRBJ1-2 TRBV19 CASRAPGQHYGYTF TGTGCCAGCCGTGCCCCGGGACAGCACTATGGCTACACCTTC
14 . TRBJ2-1 TRBV7-5 CVRRSGRPYNEQFF TGTGTCAGAAGGAGCGGGAGGCCCTACAATGAGCAGTTCTTC